This T cell receptor beta chain is drawn from a study of CD8 T cells in Susac syndrome. For the study at large: Patients with Susac syndrome were therapy-naive, taking corticosteroids, with some also receiving intravenous immunoglobulin, or taking intravenous immunoglobulin alone at the time their blood was drawn.

Study-level results: As the study acknowledged, the number of individuals in its TCR sequencing and HLA analysis was relatively small.

The CD8+ and CD4+ T cells were isolated magnetically using a negative isolation approach, whereas the TEMRA cells were enriched by FACS. Germline V CDR1 and CDR2: LGHDT, YNNKEL (reference sequence). V lost 0 bases to trimming and J lost 4 bases, with 3 bases between them. The length of the CDR3 is 13 residues. RNA amounts of roughly 0.45 to 1 ug underwent reverse transcription with random hexamers. The CDR3 of TCR beta was amplified by immunoSEQ multiplex PCR across 54 Vbeta and 13 Jbeta. TCRdb fed the immunoSEQ multiplex PCR reads into MiXCR, producing one record per CDR3 protein. The sample has roughly 150,000 distinct CDR3 sequences, over 90% seen once. In the case of this clonotype: Antigen unknown.

The source of this sequence is a human donor with Susac syndrome. V gene TRBV3-1 combines with J gene TRBJ2-2, with D unresolved. Sequencing input: CD8+ T cells from PBMCs. The CDR3 reads CASSQEFTGELFF. CDR3 bases: TGTGCCAGCAGCCAAGAGTTCACCGGGGAGCTGTTTTTT. The whole variable domain, filled in from reference TRBV3-1 and TRBJ2-2, reads DTAVSQTPKYLVTQMGNDKSIKCEQNLGHDTMYWYKQDSKKFLKIMFSYNNKELIINETVPNRFSPKSPDKAHLNLHINSLELGDSAVYFCASSQEFTGELFFGEGSRLTVL.